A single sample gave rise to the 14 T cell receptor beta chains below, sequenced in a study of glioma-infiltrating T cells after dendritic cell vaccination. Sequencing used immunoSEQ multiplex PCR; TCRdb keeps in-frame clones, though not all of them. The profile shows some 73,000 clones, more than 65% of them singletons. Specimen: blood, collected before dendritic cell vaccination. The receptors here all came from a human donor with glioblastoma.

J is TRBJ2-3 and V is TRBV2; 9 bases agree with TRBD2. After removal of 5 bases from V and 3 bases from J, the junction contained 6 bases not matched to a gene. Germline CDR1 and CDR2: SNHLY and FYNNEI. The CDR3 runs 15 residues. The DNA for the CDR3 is TGTGCCAGCAGTACGGGACTAGCCGGGACAGATACGCAGTATTTT. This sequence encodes CASSTGLAGTDTQYF.

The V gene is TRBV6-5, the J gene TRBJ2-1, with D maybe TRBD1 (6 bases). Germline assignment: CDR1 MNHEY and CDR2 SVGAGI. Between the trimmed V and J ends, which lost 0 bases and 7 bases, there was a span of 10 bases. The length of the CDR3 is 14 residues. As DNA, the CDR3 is TGTGCCAGCAGTTACTCAGGGGGTAAGAATGAGCAGTTCTTC. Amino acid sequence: CASSYSGGKNEQFF.

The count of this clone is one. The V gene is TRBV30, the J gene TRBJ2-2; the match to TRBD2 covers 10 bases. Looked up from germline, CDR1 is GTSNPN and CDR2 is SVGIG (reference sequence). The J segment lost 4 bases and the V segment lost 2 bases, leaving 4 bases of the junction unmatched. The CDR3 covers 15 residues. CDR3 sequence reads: CAWSHGLAATGELFF. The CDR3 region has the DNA TGTGCCTGGAGTCATGGACTAGCGGCCACCGGGGAGCTGTTTTTT.

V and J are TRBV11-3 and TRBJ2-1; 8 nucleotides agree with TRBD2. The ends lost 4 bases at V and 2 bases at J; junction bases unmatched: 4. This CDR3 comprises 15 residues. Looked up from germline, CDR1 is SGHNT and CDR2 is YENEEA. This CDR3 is CASSSRRGAYNEQFF. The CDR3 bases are TGTGCCAGCAGCTCCCGGCGGGGGGCCTACAATGAGCAGTTCTTC.

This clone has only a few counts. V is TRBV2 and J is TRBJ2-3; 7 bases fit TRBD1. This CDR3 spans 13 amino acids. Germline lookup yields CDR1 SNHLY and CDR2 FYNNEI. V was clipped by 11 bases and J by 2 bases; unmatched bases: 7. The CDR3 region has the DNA TGTGCCCGAGGGACAGAGAACACAGATACGCAGTATTTT. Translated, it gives CARGTENTDTQYF.

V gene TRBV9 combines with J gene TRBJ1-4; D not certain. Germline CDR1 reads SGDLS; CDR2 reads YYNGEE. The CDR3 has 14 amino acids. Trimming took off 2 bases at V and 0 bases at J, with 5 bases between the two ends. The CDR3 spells CASSVRATNEKLFF. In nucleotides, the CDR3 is TGTGCCAGCAGCGTTAGAGCAACTAATGAAAAACTGTTTTTT. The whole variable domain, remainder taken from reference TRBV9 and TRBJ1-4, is DSGVTQTPKHLITATGQRVTLRCSPRSGDLSVYWYQQSLDQGLQFLIQYYNGEERAKGNILERFSAQQFPDLHSELNLSSLELGDSALYFCASSVRATNEKLFFGSGTQLSVL.

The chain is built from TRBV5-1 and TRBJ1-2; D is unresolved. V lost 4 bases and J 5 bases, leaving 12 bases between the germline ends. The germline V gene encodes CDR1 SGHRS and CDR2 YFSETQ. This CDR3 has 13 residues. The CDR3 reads CASSTGESYGYTF. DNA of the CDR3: TGCGCCAGCAGCACCGGGGAGAGTTATGGCTACACCTTC.

CDR3 region: CASSATTGNYGYTF. The CDR3, as DNA: TGTGCCAGCAGCGCAACGACAGGGAACTATGGCTACACCTTC. The chain employs TRBV2 and TRBJ1-2, with 7 bases aligning to TRBD1. CDR1 SNHLY and CDR2 FYNNEI come from the germline V gene. The length of the CDR3 is 14 residues. Trimming at V came to 6 bases and at J to 2 bases, leaving 6 bases not matched to a gene.

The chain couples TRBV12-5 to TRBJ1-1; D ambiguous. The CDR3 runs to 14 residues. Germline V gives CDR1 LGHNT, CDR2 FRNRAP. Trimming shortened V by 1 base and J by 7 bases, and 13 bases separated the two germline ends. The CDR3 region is CASGLGTPRGEAFF. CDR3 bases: TGTGCTAGTGGTTTGGGGACCCCCCGGGGTGAAGCTTTCTTT. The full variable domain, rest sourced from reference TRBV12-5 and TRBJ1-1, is DARVTQTPRHKVTEMGQEVTMRCQPILGHNTVFWYRQTMMQGLELLAYFRNRAPLDDSGMPKDRFSAEMPDATLATLKIQPSEPRDSAVYFCASGLGTPRGEAFFGQGTRLTVV.

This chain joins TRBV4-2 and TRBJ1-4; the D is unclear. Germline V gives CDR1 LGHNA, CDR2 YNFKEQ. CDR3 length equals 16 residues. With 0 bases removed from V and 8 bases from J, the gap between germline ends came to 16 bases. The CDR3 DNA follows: TGTGCCAGCAGCCAAGATCTTGTTAAGGGAGGGGAAAAACTGTTTTTT. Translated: CASSQDLVKGGEKLFF.

The CDR3 reads CASSQYGTGNPLVDGYTF. The CDR3 DNA reads TGTGCCAGCAGCCAGTACGGGACAGGGAACCCCTTAGTCGATGGCTACACCTTC. This sequence joins TRBV27 and TRBJ1-2; 9 bases are shared with TRBD1. Trimming took 6 bases from V and 6 from J; bases not matched to a gene: 20. The CDR3 spans 18 residues. CDR1 is MNHEY, CDR2 SMNVEV, per germline (reference sequence).

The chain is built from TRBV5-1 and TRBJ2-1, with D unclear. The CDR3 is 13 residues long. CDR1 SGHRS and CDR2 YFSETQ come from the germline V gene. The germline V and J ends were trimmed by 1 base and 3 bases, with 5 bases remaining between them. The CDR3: CASSLSSYNEQFF. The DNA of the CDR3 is TGCGCCAGCAGCTTGTCCAGCTACAATGAGCAGTTCTTC.

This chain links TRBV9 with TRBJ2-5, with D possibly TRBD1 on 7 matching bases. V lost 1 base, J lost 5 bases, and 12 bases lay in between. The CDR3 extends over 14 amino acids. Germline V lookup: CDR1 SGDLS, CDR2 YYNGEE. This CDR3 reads CASSVSTGRETQYF. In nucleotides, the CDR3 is TGTGCCAGCAGCGTATCGACAGGGAGGGAGACCCAGTACTTC. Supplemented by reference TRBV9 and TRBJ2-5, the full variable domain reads DSGVTQTPKHLITATGQRVTLRCSPRSGDLSVYWYQQSLDQGLQFLIQYYNGEERAKGNILERFSAQQFPDLHSELNLSSLELGDSALYFCASSVSTGRETQYFGPGTRLLVL.

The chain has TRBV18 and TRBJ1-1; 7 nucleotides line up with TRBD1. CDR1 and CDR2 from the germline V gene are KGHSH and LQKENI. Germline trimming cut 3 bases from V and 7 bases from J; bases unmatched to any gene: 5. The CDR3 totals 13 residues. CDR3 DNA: TGTGCCAGCTCACCGAAGGGGGCGAGTGAAGCTTTCTTT. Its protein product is CASSPKGASEAFF.